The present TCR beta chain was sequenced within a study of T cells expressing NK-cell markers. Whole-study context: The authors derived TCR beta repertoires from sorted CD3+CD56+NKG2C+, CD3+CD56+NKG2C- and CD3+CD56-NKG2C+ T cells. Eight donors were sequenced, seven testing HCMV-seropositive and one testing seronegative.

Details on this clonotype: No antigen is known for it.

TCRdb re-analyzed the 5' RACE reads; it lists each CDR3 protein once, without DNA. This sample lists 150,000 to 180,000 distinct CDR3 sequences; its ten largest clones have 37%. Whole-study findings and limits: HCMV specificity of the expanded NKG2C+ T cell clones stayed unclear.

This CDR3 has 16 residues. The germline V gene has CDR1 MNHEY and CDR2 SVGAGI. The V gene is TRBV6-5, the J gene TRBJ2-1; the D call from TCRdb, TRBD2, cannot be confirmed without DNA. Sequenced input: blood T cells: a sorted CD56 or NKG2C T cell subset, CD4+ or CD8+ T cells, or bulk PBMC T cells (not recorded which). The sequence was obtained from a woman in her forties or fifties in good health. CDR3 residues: CASTDLRRIDYNEQFF.